A single sample gave rise to the 17 T cell receptor beta chains below, sequenced in a study of cytomegalovirus exposure and HLA in healthy donors. Assay: immunoSEQ multiplex PCR; the TCRdb copy retains only in-frame clones and omits some. The table lists 120,000 to 150,000 clones, approximately 86% of them singletons. The sequencing input was PBMCs. These receptors all stem from a man between 18 and 29 years old in good health and CMV-seropositive.

This clone was picked up a small number of times. V gene TRBV14 combines with J gene TRBJ2-1; no firm D call. There are 14 residues in the CDR3. Per germline, CDR1 SGHDN and CDR2 FVKESK. V was trimmed by 3 bases and J by 3 bases, leaving 9 bases between them. The CDR3, as DNA: TGTGCCAGCAGCCAGAGGCTCGTCTACAATGAGCAGTTCTTC. Translation gives CASSQRLVYNEQFF.

The chain carries TRBV5-6 and TRBJ1-5; 7 bases align to TRBD1. The CDR3 is 18 amino acids. The trim removed 3 bases at V and 1 base at J, leaving 13 bases unmatched. Germline V gene sequence: CDR1 SGHDT, CDR2 YYEEEE. DNA for the CDR3: TGTGCCAGCAGCTCGCATCCGCACAGGGGATTGAGCAATCAGCCCCAGCATTTT. This codes for CASSSHPHRGLSNQPQHF.

This chain links TRBV7-9 with TRBJ2-7; D is ambiguous. Germline CDR1 is SEHNR and CDR2 is FQNEAQ (reference sequence). The CDR3 sequence is 13 residues long. V gave up 3 bases and J gave up 6 bases, with 12 bases separating them. The DNA for the CDR3 is TGTGCCAGCAGCTTTAACATGGCAAGCGAGCAGTACTTC. Its protein product is CASSFNMASEQYF.

The chain uses TRBV4-2 and TRBJ2-7; D is unresolved. CDR1 and CDR2 (germline): LGHNA, YNFKEQ. This CDR3 contains 13 residues. Trimming took off 6 bases at V and 4 bases at J, with 13 bases between the two ends. CDR3 bases: TGTGCCAGCAGTAAGGCAGACTTATACGAGCAGTACTTC. Residues: CASSKADLYEQYF.

The chain's CDR3 is CASSLGGRASEQYF. The CDR3 nucleotides read TGTGCCAGCAGCTTAGGGGGGAGGGCCAGCGAGCAGTACTTC. V gene TRBV7-8 combines with J gene TRBJ2-7; the match to TRBD2 covers 7 bases. Losses at the gene ends were 1 base for V and 6 bases for J; bases not matched to a gene: 6. Germline values: CDR1 SGHVS, CDR2 FQNEAQ. The length of the CDR3 is 14 residues.

V usage is TRBV4-1 and J usage is TRBJ2-2, with 7 bases identical to TRBD2. The germline gives CDR1 MGHRA, CDR2 YSYEKL. V was clipped by 1 base and J by 1 base; unmatched bases: 3. This CDR3 has 16 amino acids. CDR3 DNA: TGCGCCAGCAGCCAAGCGGGGGGAAAGAACACCGGGGAGCTGTTTTTT. Translation gives CASSQAGGKNTGELFF.

This clone was detected only once. The genes are TRBV5-6 and TRBJ2-1; D might be TRBD1 (6 bases). The V end was cut by 2 bases, the J end by 6 bases, with 15 bases between. The V gene's germline CDR1 is SGHDT and CDR2 YYEEEE. This CDR3 region has 15 residues. The CDR3 spells CASSFLGRQANEQFF. The CDR3 nucleotides are TGTGCCAGCAGCTTCTTGGGGCGACAGGCCAATGAGCAGTTCTTC. Full variable domain (missing parts from reference TRBV5-6 and TRBJ2-1): DAGVTQSPTHLIKTRGQQVTLRCSPKSGHDTVSWYQQALGQGPQFIFQYYEEEERQRGNFPDRFSGHQFPNYSSELNVNALLLGDSALYLCASSFLGRQANEQFFGPGTRLTVL.

The rearrangement joins TRBV27 to TRBJ1-2, with TRBD1 matching 12 bases. V was pared by 3 bases and J by 12 bases, with 8 bases of the junction left unmatched. Germline V CDR1 and CDR2: MNHEY, SMNVEV (reference sequence). This CDR3 region has 14 residues. This chain's CDR3 is CASSFKGDRGQHTF. Written as DNA, the CDR3 is TGTGCCAGCAGTTTTAAGGGGGACAGGGGGCAACACACCTTC.

The rearrangement links TRBV25-1 to TRBJ2-7; no reliable D call. The CDR3 contains 11 residues. V lost 5 bases, J lost 4 bases, and 6 bases lay in between. CDR1 and CDR2 from the germline V gene are MGHDK and SYGVNS. The CDR3: CASSQRYEQYF. The CDR3 nucleotides read TGTGCCAGCAGTCAACGGTACGAGCAGTACTTC.

This clone was counted only a few times. This chain connects TRBV7-8 to TRBJ2-5; 7 nucleotides align to TRBD1. After removal of 5 bases from V and 2 bases from J, the junction contained 5 bases not matched to a gene. CDR1 SGHVS and CDR2 FQNEAQ come from the germline V gene. This CDR3 has 14 amino acids. The CDR3 sequence is CASSPNRGQETQYF. CDR3 in DNA: TGTGCCAGCAGCCCAAACAGGGGTCAAGAGACCCAGTACTTC.

CDR3 in amino acids: CASSEGWGRAEAFF. In DNA form, the CDR3 reads TGTGCCAGCAGTGAAGGTTGGGGGAGGGCTGAAGCTTTCTTT. The chain uses TRBV6-1 and TRBJ1-1, with a possible D match to TRBD1 (5 bases). The CDR3 has 14 residues. Trimming removed 1 base from V and 6 bases from J, with 12 bases in between. The V gene's germline CDR1 is MNHNS and CDR2 SASEGT.

CDR3 in DNA: TGCGCCAGCAGCTTGGCCATAGGGGGCACTGAAGCTTTCTTT. Protein product: CASSLAIGGTEAFF. The chain employs TRBV5-1 and TRBJ1-1, with D perhaps TRBD1 (6 bases). Germline values: CDR1 SGHRS, CDR2 YFSETQ. Trimming took 0 bases from V and 4 from J, leaving 10 bases between them. The CDR3 spans 14 residues.

The chain combines TRBV11-2 with TRBJ2-7; TRBD1 agrees at 8 bases. V lost 4 bases to trimming and J lost 6 bases; unmatched junction nucleotides: 5. This CDR3 region has 13 residues. Looked up from germline, CDR1 is SGHAT and CDR2 is FQNNGV. The CDR3 reads CASSSHTGGEQYF. The CDR3 region has the DNA TGTGCCAGCAGCTCTCACACAGGGGGCGAGCAGTACTTC.

This clone was observed a single time. The rearrangement joins TRBV7-9 to TRBJ2-1, with D possibly matching TRBD1 (5 bases). The CDR3 sequence is 13 residues long. The V end lost 4 bases, the J end lost 4 bases, and 8 bases lay between the germline ends. CDR1 is SEHNR and CDR2 is FQNEAQ in the germline V gene (reference sequence). DNA for the CDR3: TGTGCCAGCAGCTCCACAGGATACAATGAGCAGTTCTTC. It specifies CASSSTGYNEQFF.

V is TRBV9 and J is TRBJ2-3; D is undetermined. Between the trimmed V and J ends, which lost 4 bases and 1 base, there was a span of 13 bases. From germline, CDR1 is SGDLS and CDR2 YYNGEE. The CDR3 is 15 residues long. Here the CDR3 DNA reads TGTGCCAGCAGCCCCCTGGCTTTCGGCACAGATACGCAGTATTTT. Translated, it gives CASSPLAFGTDTQYF.

The rearrangement links TRBV29-1 to TRBJ1-2, with TRBD1 matching 7 bases. CDR1 and CDR2 from the germline V gene are SQVTM and ANQGSEA. The CDR3 sequence is 12 residues long. V lost 7 bases, J lost 4 bases, and 6 bases stayed unmatched. The chain's CDR3 is CSAGQEAYGYTF. CDR3 in DNA: TGCAGCGCTGGACAGGAAGCCTATGGCTACACCTTC.

The chain carries TRBV9 and TRBJ1-5; D is unclear. The length of the CDR3 is 15 residues. The germline V and J ends were trimmed by 3 bases and 2 bases, with 12 bases remaining between them. From germline, CDR1 is SGDLS and CDR2 YYNGEE. The CDR3 reads CASSAFGDRNQPQHF. The CDR3 region has the DNA TGTGCCAGCAGCGCCTTCGGGGATCGCAATCAGCCCCAGCATTTT.